Each of the 15 T cell receptor beta chains below was sequenced from the same sample in a study of blood T cell repertoires in COVID-19. The assay was immunoSEQ multiplex PCR, and TCRdb's table has in-frame clones only and misses some. The sample shows approximately 290,000 clones, over 75% of them seen only once. The sequenced sample was peripheral blood. Receptors originate from a human donor with COVID-19, enrolled during active disease. The donor label of this sample is uncertain.

The rearrangement joins TRBV11-2 to TRBJ2-1; maybe TRBD1 (7 bases). Germline V gives CDR1 SGHAT, CDR2 FQNNGV. The V and J ends lost 4 bases and 9 bases respectively, with 19 bases between them. CDR3 size: 15 residues. CDR3 DNA: TGTGCCAGCAGCTCCCAAGCTAGGGGGCGGGGTGAGCAGTTCTTC. Translated: CASSSQARGRGEQFF.

This clone was seen just once. As DNA, the CDR3 is TGTGCCAGCAGACAGGGTAGTACTAATGAAAAACTGTTTTTT. Translation: CASRQGSTNEKLFF. This chain links TRBV2 with TRBJ1-4, with TRBD1 as a possible D gene (6 bases). Germline V lookup: CDR1 SNHLY, CDR2 FYNNEI. The V gene lost 6 bases and the J gene lost 2 bases, with 10 bases spanning the gap. This CDR3 has 14 amino acids.

This clone appeared once. The gene calls are TRBV7-2 and TRBJ2-3; D is possibly TRBD2 (6 bases). Germline CDR1 SGHTA, CDR2 FQGNSA. The V and J ends lost 5 bases and 4 bases respectively, with 13 bases between them. The CDR3 is made up of 14 amino acids. CDR3 amino acids: CASSTRSGPDTQYF. The CDR3 DNA reads TGTGCCAGCAGCACTAGAAGCGGGCCAGATACGCAGTATTTT. Using reference TRBV7-2 and TRBJ2-3 for the parts outside the CDR3, the full variable domain is GAGVSQSPSNKVTEKGKDVELRCDPISGHTALYWYRQSLGQGLEFLIYFQGNSAPDKSGLPSDRFSAERTGGSVSTLTIQRTQQEDSAVYLCASSTRSGPDTQYFGPGTRLTVL.

This chain connects TRBV3-1 (or the pseudogene TRBV3-2) to TRBJ2-5; a possible D gene is TRBD2 (6 bases). The CDR3 runs 16 residues. Germline assignment: CDR1 LGHDT and CDR2 YNNKEL (reference sequence). With 2 bases removed from V and 5 bases from J, the gap between germline ends came to 18 bases. CDR3 sequence (DNA): TGTGCCAGCAGCCAATATGGCGGGGCGACCCCCGAGACCCAGTACTTC. Protein sequence: CASSQYGGATPETQYF.

At least ten counts were recorded for this clone. The rearrangement uses TRBV9 and TRBJ1-6; maybe TRBD1 (6 bases). V lost 3 bases, J lost 0 bases, and 10 bases lay in between. Germline V gene sequence: CDR1 SGDLS, CDR2 YYNGEE. CDR3 length equals 16 residues. CDR3 coding DNA: TGTGCCAGCAGCGCCGGACAGAGCTCCTATAATTCACCCCTCCACTTT. This sequence encodes CASSAGQSSYNSPLHF. Drawing the rest from reference TRBV9 and TRBJ1-6, the complete variable domain is DSGVTQTPKHLITATGQRVTLRCSPRSGDLSVYWYQQSLDQGLQFLIQYYNGEERAKGNILERFSAQQFPDLHSELNLSSLELGDSALYFCASSAGQSSYNSPLHFGNGTRLTVT.

This clone was recorded only once. The rearrangement joins TRBV5-1 to TRBJ1-1; 11 bases match TRBD1. Germline V gene data show CDR1 as SGHRS and CDR2 as YFSETQ. CDR3 length: 14 amino acids. V shed 5 bases and J 5 bases; nucleotides not matched to a gene: 5. This chain's CDR3 is CASRAGTGGTEAFF. The CDR3 DNA follows: TGCGCCAGCAGAGCCGGGACAGGGGGGACTGAAGCTTTCTTT.

The chain is built from TRBV27 and TRBJ2-7; D remains unclear. CDR1 and CDR2 (germline): MNHEY, SMNVEV (reference sequence). The CDR3 has 16 amino acids. The V gene lost 5 bases and the J gene lost 3 bases, with 20 bases spanning the gap. CDR3 protein: CASSPSPVGRIYEQYF. The DNA for the CDR3 is TGTGCCAGCAGTCCCTCCCCTGTTGGCAGGATCTACGAGCAGTACTTC.

The rearrangement uses TRBV2 and TRBJ2-1; a weak D match, TRBD2 (6 bases). The CDR3 is made up of 13 amino acids. V gave up 4 bases and J gave up 7 bases, with 11 bases separating them. Germline V lookup: CDR1 SNHLY, CDR2 FYNNEI. The CDR3 DNA follows: TGTGCCAGCAGTGCTAGACTAGTTAATGAGCAGTTCTTC. Protein: CASSARLVNEQFF.

The gene calls are TRBV30 and TRBJ2-7, with 9 bases aligning to TRBD2. The J segment lost 6 bases and the V segment lost 4 bases, leaving 10 bases of the junction unmatched. This CDR3 is 14 amino acids long. Germline CDR1 and CDR2: GTSNPN and SVGIG (reference sequence). The CDR3 DNA reads as TGTGCCTGGATGGGCGGGAGGGCTGACGGCGAGCAGTACTTC. Residues: CAWMGGRADGEQYF.

This chain uses TRBV5-6 with TRBJ1-3, with D maybe TRBD1 (5 bases). CDR1 and CDR2 (germline): SGHDT, YYEEEE. With 0 bases removed from V and 4 bases from J, the gap between germline ends came to 11 bases. This CDR3 comprises 15 residues. The CDR3 is CASSLEKRGGNTIYF. The CDR3 DNA sequence: TGTGCCAGCAGCTTGGAAAAAAGGGGCGGAAACACCATATATTTT. The entire variable domain, with the rest obtained from reference TRBV5-6 and TRBJ1-3, is as follows: DAGVTQSPTHLIKTRGQQVTLRCSPKSGHDTVSWYQQALGQGPQFIFQYYEEEERQRGNFPDRFSGHQFPNYSSELNVNALLLGDSALYLCASSLEKRGGNTIYFGEGSWLTVV.

The chain couples TRBV18 to TRBJ1-3; D perhaps matches TRBD1 (5 bases). From germline, CDR1 is KGHSH and CDR2 LQKENI. CDR3 length equals 14 residues. V was shortened by 3 bases and J by 6 bases, with 12 bases between the two germline ends. The CDR3 region is CASSPPIGANTIYF. Here the CDR3 DNA reads TGTGCCAGCTCACCCCCAATTGGGGCAAACACCATATATTTT.

This chain connects TRBV28 to TRBJ1-5, with 8 bases aligning to TRBD1. Per germline, CDR1 MDHEN and CDR2 SYDVKM. The CDR3 consists of 15 residues. V shed 6 bases and J 5 bases; nucleotides not matched to a gene: 9. The CDR3: CASSPRTGTHQPQHF. The CDR3 DNA follows: TGTGCCAGCAGCCCACGGACAGGGACGCATCAGCCCCAGCATTTT.

V gene TRBV30 combines with J gene TRBJ2-2; D possibly corresponds to TRBD2 (6 bases). CDR1 is GTSNPN and CDR2 is SVGIG in the germline V gene (reference sequence). This CDR3 is 13 amino acids long. V was clipped by 5 bases and J by 6 bases, with 13 bases between them. As DNA, the CDR3 is TGTGCCTGGGCAGACGGGAGATCCGGGGAGCTGTTTTTT. It translates to CAWADGRSGELFF. Filled out from reference TRBV30 and TRBJ2-2, the complete variable domain reads SQTIHQWPATLVQPVGSPLSLECTVEGTSNPNLYWYRQAAGRGLQLLFYSVGIGQISSEVPQNLSASRPQDRQFILSSKKLLLSDSGFYLCAWADGRSGELFFGEGSRLTVL.

The V call is TRBV2, the J call TRBJ2-7; 8 nucleotides match TRBD2. Looked up from germline, CDR1 is SNHLY and CDR2 is FYNNEI. The CDR3 contains 15 residues. The V segment lost 7 bases and the J segment 1 base; nucleotides outside the gene matches: 9. The CDR3 DNA sequence: TGTGCCAGCACCGGAGGAACTAGCGGTTCCTACGAGCAGTACTTC. As protein: CASTGGTSGSYEQYF.

V usage is TRBV6-5 and J usage is TRBJ1-1; perhaps TRBD1 as D (5 bases). This CDR3 is 13 amino acids long. V lost 6 bases and J 2 bases, leaving 10 bases between the germline ends. CDR1 and CDR2 (germline): MNHEY, SVGAGI. The CDR3 DNA reads TGTGCCAGCAGATTGGGACTAAACACTGAAGCTTTCTTT. Translated, it gives CASRLGLNTEAFF.